This T cell receptor beta chain was profiled in a study of immune characterization of retroperitoneal liposarcoma. One entry per CDR3 protein, called by TCRdb with MiXCR from the PCR reads. The table records some 3,000 distinct CDR3 sequences, about 47% of them present only once. Source material: tumor tissue. This sequence originates from a male donor with retroperitoneal liposarcoma.

The CDR3 nucleotides read TGTGCCAGCAGTGCTCACGTTTACAATGAGCAGTTCTTC. This encodes CASSAHVYNEQFF. V gene TRBV6-1 combines with J gene TRBJ2-1; D gene uncertain. Germline V lookup: CDR1 MNHNS, CDR2 SASEGT. V was trimmed by 4 bases and J by 4 bases, leaving 8 bases between them. The CDR3 spans 13 residues.